The 18 T cell receptor beta chains presented below share a single source sample, sequenced in a study of graft-versus-host responses after intestinal transplantation. Their antigens remain unidentified. The table came from immunoSEQ multiplex PCR; TCRdb's copy has only in-frame clones and leaves some out. This sample has under 140,000 clones, with approximately 92% found just once. Sequenced material: unstimulated CD8+ T cells sorted from spleen or lymph node cells, taken before intestinal transplant. The receptor source for this set is a human donor who received an intestinal transplant.

J is TRBJ2-2 and V is TRBV7-9; a possible D gene is TRBD2 (5 bases). CDR1 and CDR2 from the germline V gene are SEHNR and FQNEAQ (reference sequence). The CDR3 has 15 residues. V was trimmed by 3 bases and J by 5 bases, leaving 13 bases between them. CDR3 protein: CASSFRSSGTGELFF. The CDR3 DNA reads as TGTGCCAGCAGCTTTAGGAGTTCGGGAACCGGGGAGCTGTTTTTT. The full variable domain, with the rest looked up from reference TRBV7-9 and TRBJ2-2, is DTGVSQNPRHKITKRGQNVTFRCDPISEHNRLYWYRQTLGQGPEFLTYFQNEAQLEKSRLLSDRFSAERPKGSFSTLEIQRTEQGDSAMYLCASSFRSSGTGELFFGEGSRLTVL.

This chain links TRBV27 with TRBJ2-7, with TRBD1 as a possible D gene (6 bases). Trimming pared 2 bases from V and 4 bases from J, leaving 9 bases between. Germline-derived CDR1 and CDR2 are MNHEY and SMNVEV (reference sequence). CDR3 size: 13 residues. CDR3 sequence: CASSLIQGYEQYF. DNA for the CDR3: TGTGCCAGCAGTTTAATACAGGGTTACGAGCAGTACTTC.

This chain uses TRBV9 with TRBJ2-1; 7 bases agree with TRBD2. The CDR3 has 15 residues. Germline CDR1 SGDLS, CDR2 YYNGEE. J lost 4 bases, V lost 7 bases, and 11 bases had no gene match. The CDR3 protein is CASSSGTTYYNEQFF. CDR3 nucleotide sequence: TGTGCCAGCTCTTCCGGGACTACCTATTACAATGAGCAGTTCTTC.

V gene TRBV4-2 combines with J gene TRBJ2-7; no clear D gene. CDR1 is LGHNA and CDR2 is YNFKEQ in the germline V gene. CDR3 length: 16 residues. The V end lost 0 bases, the J end lost 3 bases, and 15 bases lay between the germline ends. The CDR3: CASSQDLGLGGYEQYF. CDR3 DNA: TGTGCCAGCAGCCAAGATCTCGGCCTGGGCGGCTACGAGCAGTACTTC.

The J gene is TRBJ2-1, the V gene TRBV11-2; 10 bases line up with TRBD2. The CDR3 totals 16 residues. Looked up from germline, CDR1 is SGHAT and CDR2 is FQNNGV. V lost 0 bases and J lost 2; bases outside the gene matches: 1. CDR3 residues: CASSLELAGPYNEQFF. The CDR3 nucleotides are TGTGCCAGCAGCTTAGAACTAGCGGGACCCTACAATGAGCAGTTCTTC.

The V call is TRBV2, the J call TRBJ2-7, with TRBD2 identical over 11 bases. Trimming took 6 bases from V and 2 from J; bases not matched to a gene: 12. The germline V gene has CDR1 SNHLY and CDR2 FYNNEI. This CDR3 is built from 17 residues. CDR3 sequence reads: CASRGTSGRTATYEQYF. CDR3 DNA: TGTGCCAGCAGGGGGACTAGCGGTAGGACCGCCACCTACGAGCAGTACTTC.

In DNA form, the CDR3 reads TGTGCCAGCGGGGACAGTCCCTACGAGCAGTACTTC. Translating gives CASGDSPYEQYF. This sequence joins TRBV19 and TRBJ2-7; 7 bases are a match to TRBD1. V shed 9 bases, J shed 2 bases, and the junction held 4 bases outside the gene matches. The germline gives CDR1 LNHDA, CDR2 SQIVND (reference sequence). CDR3 length: 12 residues.

The chain has TRBV19 and TRBJ1-2; 8 bases align to TRBD1. The CDR3 length is 14 residues. Per the germline V gene, CDR1 is LNHDA and CDR2 is SQIVND (reference sequence). Losses at the gene ends were 5 bases for V and 4 bases for J; bases not matched to a gene: 6. The CDR3: CASSHGTGSYGYTF. The CDR3 region has the DNA TGTGCCAGTAGTCACGGGACAGGTAGCTATGGCTACACCTTC.

In its sample, this clone was seen once. V and J are TRBV9 and TRBJ2-7; D not certain. The germline V gene encodes CDR1 SGDLS and CDR2 YYNGEE. V lost 3 bases, J lost 0 bases, and 10 bases lay in between. The CDR3 covers 14 residues. CDR3 region: CASSDTQSSYEQYF. CDR3 sequence (DNA): TGTGCCAGCAGCGACACGCAGAGCTCCTACGAGCAGTACTTC. The full variable domain, rest sourced from reference TRBV9 and TRBJ2-7, is DSGVTQTPKHLITATGQRVTLRCSPRSGDLSVYWYQQSLDQGLQFLIQYYNGEERAKGNILERFSAQQFPDLHSELNLSSLELGDSALYFCASSDTQSSYEQYFGPGTRLTVT.

J is TRBJ2-7 and V is TRBV9; no clear D. The germline V gene has CDR1 SGDLS and CDR2 YYNGEE. The CDR3 covers 15 residues. V dropped 0 bases and J dropped 0 bases, with 10 bases sitting between them. CDR3 in DNA: TGTGCCAGCAGCGTAGGGGGAAGTAGCTCCTACGAGCAGTACTTC. Translating gives CASSVGGSSSYEQYF.

This clone was seen a single time. This chain uses TRBV6-5 with TRBJ2-7; the D gene could be TRBD1 or TRBD2 (5 bases each). In germline, CDR1 is MNHEY, CDR2 SVGAGI. V was cut by 4 bases and J by 2 bases, with 12 bases left in between. The CDR3 spans 14 residues. The CDR3 spells CASSFRDGPYEQYF. CDR3 bases: TGTGCCAGCAGTTTCCGGGACGGCCCCTACGAGCAGTACTTC.

This chain joins TRBV28 and TRBJ2-7, with D possibly TRBD1 on 6 matching bases. The CDR3 spans 13 residues. Per the germline V gene, CDR1 is MDHEN and CDR2 is SYDVKM. V was clipped by 2 bases and J by 2 bases, with 7 bases between them. The CDR3 sequence: CASSLGTTYEQYF. CDR3 sequence (DNA): TGTGCCAGCAGTTTAGGGACAACCTACGAGCAGTACTTC.

The chain is built from TRBV28 and TRBJ1-2; 8 bases line up with TRBD1. The CDR3 is made up of 14 amino acids. The trim removed 5 bases at V and 2 bases at J, leaving 4 bases unmatched. Germline-derived CDR1 and CDR2 are MDHEN and SYDVKM. The CDR3 is CASSIGQGNYGYTF. The CDR3 DNA sequence: TGTGCCAGCAGTATAGGACAGGGCAACTATGGCTACACCTTC.

V and J are TRBV11-2 and TRBJ2-2, with D unclear. The CDR3 contains 13 residues. Trimming cost V 4 bases and J 3 bases, with 6 bases left between them. The germline gives CDR1 SGHAT, CDR2 FQNNGV. In nucleotides, the CDR3 is TGTGCCAGCAGCTATGGAGACACCGGGGAGCTGTTTTTT. Translation gives CASSYGDTGELFF.

The chain couples TRBV19 to TRBJ1-2; 10 positions match TRBD1. V trimming: 0 bases; J trimming: 4 bases; junction bases outside the gene matches: 11. The CDR3 runs to 18 residues. Per the germline V gene, CDR1 is LNHDA and CDR2 is SQIVND (reference sequence). CDR3: CASSIDASTGGGTYGYTF. In DNA form, the CDR3 reads TGTGCCAGTAGTATAGACGCCTCGACAGGGGGCGGGACCTATGGCTACACCTTC.

The chain carries TRBV7-8 and TRBJ2-4; 7 bases line up with TRBD1. This CDR3 has 16 amino acids. V lost 4 bases and J lost 0; bases outside the gene matches: 6. The germline CDR1 and CDR2 sequences are SGHVS and FQNEAQ. The CDR3: CASSSMTGLAKNIQYF. The CDR3, as DNA: TGTGCCAGCAGCTCCATGACAGGGTTAGCCAAAAACATTCAGTACTTC.

The chain is built from TRBV28 and TRBJ2-7; 11 bases agree with TRBD2. Germline CDR1 is MDHEN and CDR2 is SYDVKM. The CDR3 loop spans 18 amino acids. Trimming took 1 base from V and 2 from J; bases not matched to a gene: 10. The CDR3 protein is CASSLYIGASGRPYEQYF. The CDR3 DNA reads TGTGCCAGCAGTTTATACATTGGGGCTAGCGGGAGGCCCTACGAGCAGTACTTC.

This clone appeared once. V gene TRBV19 combines with J gene TRBJ2-1; a weak D match, TRBD2 (6 bases). The CDR3 consists of 12 residues. Trimming removed 3 bases at V and 10 bases at J, with 10 bases between. Germline CDR1 reads LNHDA; CDR2 reads SQIVND (reference sequence). The DNA for the CDR3 is TGTGCCAGTAGTATTGGTGGACTAGAGCAGTTCTTC. It specifies CASSIGGLEQFF.